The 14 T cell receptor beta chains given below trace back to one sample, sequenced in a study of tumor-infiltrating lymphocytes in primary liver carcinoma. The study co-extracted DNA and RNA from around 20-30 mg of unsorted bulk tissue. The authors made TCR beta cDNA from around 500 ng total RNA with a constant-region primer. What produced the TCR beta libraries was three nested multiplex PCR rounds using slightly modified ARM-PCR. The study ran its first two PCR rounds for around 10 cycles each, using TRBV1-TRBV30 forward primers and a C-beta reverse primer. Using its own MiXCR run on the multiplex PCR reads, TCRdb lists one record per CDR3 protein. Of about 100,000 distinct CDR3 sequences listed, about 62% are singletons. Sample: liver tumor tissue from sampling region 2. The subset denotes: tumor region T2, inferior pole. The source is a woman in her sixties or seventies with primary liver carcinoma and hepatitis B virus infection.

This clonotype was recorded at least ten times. The CDR3 bases are TGCGCCAGCAGCCAAGTGGGGAGTAGGGGCGGGAGGAGAGAGACCCAGTACTTC. It yields the protein CASSQVGSRGGRRETQYF. V usage is TRBV4-1 and J usage is TRBJ2-5; TRBD2 matches at 8 bases. Germline lookup yields CDR1 MGHRA and CDR2 YSYEKL. The CDR3 loop spans 18 amino acids. V dropped 1 base and J dropped 4; count of bases not matched to a gene: 14.

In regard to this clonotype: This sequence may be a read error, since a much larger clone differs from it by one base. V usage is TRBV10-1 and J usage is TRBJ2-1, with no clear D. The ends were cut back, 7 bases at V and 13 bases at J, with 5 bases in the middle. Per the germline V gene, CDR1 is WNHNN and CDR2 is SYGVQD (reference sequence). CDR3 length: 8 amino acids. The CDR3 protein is CASMNQFF. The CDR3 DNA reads TGCGCCAGCATGAACCAGTTCTTC.

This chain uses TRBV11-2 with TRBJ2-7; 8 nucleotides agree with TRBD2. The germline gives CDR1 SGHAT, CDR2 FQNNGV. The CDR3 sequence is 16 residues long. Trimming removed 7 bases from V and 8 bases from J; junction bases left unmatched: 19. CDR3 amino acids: CASTTTGREARGQQYF. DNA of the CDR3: TGTGCCAGCACGACAACTGGGCGGGAGGCAAGAGGGCAGCAGTACTTC.

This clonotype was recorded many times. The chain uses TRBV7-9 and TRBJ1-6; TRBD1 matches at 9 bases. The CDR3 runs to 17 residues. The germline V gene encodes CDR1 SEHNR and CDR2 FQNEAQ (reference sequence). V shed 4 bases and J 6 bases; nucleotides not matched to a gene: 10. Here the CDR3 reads CASSSYRGQESNSPLHF. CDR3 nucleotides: TGTGCCAGCAGCTCCTACAGGGGGCAGGAGAGTAATTCACCCCTCCACTTT.

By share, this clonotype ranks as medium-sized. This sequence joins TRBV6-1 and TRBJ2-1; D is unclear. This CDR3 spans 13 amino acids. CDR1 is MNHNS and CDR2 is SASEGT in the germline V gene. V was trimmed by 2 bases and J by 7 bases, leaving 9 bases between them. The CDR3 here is CASSELRWNEQFF. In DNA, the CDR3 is TGTGCCAGCAGTGAATTGAGGTGGAATGAGCAGTTCTTC.

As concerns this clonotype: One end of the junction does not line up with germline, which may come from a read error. In DNA form, the CDR3 reads TGTGCCGGCAGCGTTAGGCAGGGTCCGAGTTCACCACTCCACTTT. Translated: CAGSVRQGPSSPLHF. V gene TRBV7-8 combines with J gene TRBJ1-6, with D possibly being TRBD1 (5 bases). In germline, CDR1 is SGHVS, CDR2 FQNEAQ. The CDR3 extends over 15 amino acids.

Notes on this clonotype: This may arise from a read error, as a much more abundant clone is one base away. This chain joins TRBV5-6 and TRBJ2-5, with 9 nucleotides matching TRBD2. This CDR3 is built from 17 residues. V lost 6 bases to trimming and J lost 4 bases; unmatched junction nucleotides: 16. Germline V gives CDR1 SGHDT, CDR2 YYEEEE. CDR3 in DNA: TGTGCCAGCAACTCAGGGGCGGGACTAGCTTTTTTAGAGACCCAGTACTTC. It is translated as CASNSGAGLAFLETQYF.

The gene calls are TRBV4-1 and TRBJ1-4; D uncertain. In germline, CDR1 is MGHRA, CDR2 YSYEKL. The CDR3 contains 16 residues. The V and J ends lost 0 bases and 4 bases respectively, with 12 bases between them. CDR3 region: CASSQEGMAINEKLFF. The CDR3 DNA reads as TGCGCCAGCAGCCAAGAAGGTATGGCAATTAATGAAAAACTGTTTTTT.

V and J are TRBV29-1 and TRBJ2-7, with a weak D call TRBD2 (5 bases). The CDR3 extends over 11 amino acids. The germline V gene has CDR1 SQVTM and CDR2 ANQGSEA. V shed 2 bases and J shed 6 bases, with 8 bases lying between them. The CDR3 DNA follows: TGCAGCGTTGAAAAAGGAGGCGAGCAGTACTTC. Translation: CSVEKGGEQYF.

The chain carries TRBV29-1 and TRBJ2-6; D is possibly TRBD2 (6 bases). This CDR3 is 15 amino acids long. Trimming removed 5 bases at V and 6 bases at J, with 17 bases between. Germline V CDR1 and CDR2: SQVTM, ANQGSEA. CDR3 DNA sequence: TGCAGCGTTCGGGGACGGGGGACTGAGGCCAACGTCCTGACTTTC. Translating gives CSVRGRGTEANVLTF.

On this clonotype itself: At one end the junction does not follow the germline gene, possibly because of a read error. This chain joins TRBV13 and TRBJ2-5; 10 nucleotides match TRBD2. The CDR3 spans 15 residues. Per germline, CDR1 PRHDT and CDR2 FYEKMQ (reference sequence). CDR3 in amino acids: CASSSGLANQGTQYF. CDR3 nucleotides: TGTGCCAGCAGCTCGGGACTAGCGAACCAAGGGACCCAGTACTTC.

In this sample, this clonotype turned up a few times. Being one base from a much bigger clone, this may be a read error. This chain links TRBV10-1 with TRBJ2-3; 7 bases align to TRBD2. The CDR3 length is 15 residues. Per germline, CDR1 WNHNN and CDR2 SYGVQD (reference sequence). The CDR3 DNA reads TGCGCCAGCAGTGAGCCTAGCGGCGGCACAGGTACGCAGTATTTT. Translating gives CASSEPSGGTGTQYF.

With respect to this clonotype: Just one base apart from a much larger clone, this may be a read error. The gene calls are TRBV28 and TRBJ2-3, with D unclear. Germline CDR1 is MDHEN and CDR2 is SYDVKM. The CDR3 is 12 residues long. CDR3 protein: CASSSDTDTQCF. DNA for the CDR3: TGTGCCAGCAGTTCTGACACAGATACGCAGTGTTTT.

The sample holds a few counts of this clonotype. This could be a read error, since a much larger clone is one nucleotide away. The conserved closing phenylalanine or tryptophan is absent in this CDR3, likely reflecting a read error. The CDR3 region has the DNA TGTGCCAGCAGTTACTTGGACAGGGGTCTGTGCGAGCAGTACTTA. Encoded protein: CASSYLDRGLCEQYL. This chain uses TRBV6-6 with TRBJ2-7, with 9 bases lining up with TRBD1. This CDR3 region has 15 residues. In germline, CDR1 is MNHNY, CDR2 SVGAGI (reference sequence). V lost 1 base and J lost 6; bases outside the gene matches: 7.